The subject of this entry is one T cell receptor (beta chain). The data are from a study of Graves' ophthalmopathy and Graves' hyperthyroidism. Diagnostic conclusions were grounded in clinical symptoms, serum thyroxine, TRAb, thyroid ultrasound and orbital computed tomography. This CDR3 is 18 amino acids long. Looked up from germline, CDR1 is MNHEY and CDR2 is SVGEGT. Trimming took 1 base from V and 2 from J, leaving 20 bases between them. RNA served as the template for amplifying TCR beta CDR3 regions. RT-PCR in the first round used HTBI primers; a second-round multiplex PCR followed. TCRdb re-called the multiplex PCR reads through MiXCR, storing one row per CDR3 protein. This table holds nearly 400,000 distinct CDR3 sequences, around 19% found once.

The TCR sequence derives from a woman aged 18-29 years with Graves' ophthalmopathy. V and J are TRBV6-2 or TRBV6-3 and TRBJ1-2, with D possibly being TRBD1 (5 bases). Sample: peripheral blood. The chain's CDR3 is CASSYLVGTGTLNYGYTF. The CDR3 DNA sequence: TGTGCCAGCAGTTACTTGGTTGGGACGGGAACGTTAAACTATGGCTACACCTTC.